One and the same sample provided the 14 T cell receptor beta chains below, sequenced in a study of PD-L1 blockade in urothelial cancer. Profiled with immunoSEQ multiplex PCR; TCRdb holds only in-frame clones, not every one. This table holds roughly 40,000 clones, roughly 80% found once. The sequencing here drew on PBMCs, taken around atezolizumab (anti-PD-L1) treatment. Receptors originate from a man between 65 and 85 years old with urothelial cancer.

V is TRBV18 and J is TRBJ2-6, with D possibly being TRBD1 (5 bases). The CDR3 runs to 15 residues. V was cut by 3 bases and J by 0 bases, with 6 bases left in between. The V gene's germline CDR1 is KGHSH and CDR2 LQKENI. DNA for the CDR3: TGTGCCAGCTCACCGGGGCCCTCTGGGGCCAACGTCCTGACTTTC. It codes for CASSPGPSGANVLTF.

The V and J genes are TRBV13 and TRBJ1-4, with D unclear. From germline, CDR1 is PRHDT and CDR2 FYEKMQ (reference sequence). The germline V and J ends were trimmed by 2 bases and 0 bases, with 13 bases remaining between them. This CDR3 contains 17 residues. Written as DNA, the CDR3 is TGTGCCAGCAGCTTAAATGGCCCAATTGCAACTAATGAAAAACTGTTTTTT. Translation gives CASSLNGPIATNEKLFF. The variable domain in full, with the rest retrieved from reference TRBV13 and TRBJ1-4, is AAGVIQSPRHLIKEKRETATLKCYPIPRHDTVYWYQQGPGQDPQFLISFYEKMQSDKGSIPDRFSAQQFSDYHSELNMSSLELGDSALYFCASSLNGPIATNEKLFFGSGTQLSVL.

V usage is TRBV4-3 and J usage is TRBJ1-4; 7 bases align to TRBD1. The J segment lost 8 bases and the V segment lost 4 bases, leaving 13 bases of the junction unmatched. Germline V CDR1 and CDR2: LGHNA, YSLEER. The CDR3 extends over 16 amino acids. The CDR3 here is CASSRLTGTRGEKLFF. The DNA for the CDR3 is TGCGCCAGCAGCCGACTAACCGGGACCAGGGGGGAAAAACTGTTTTTT.

In its sample, this clone was seen once. The genes are TRBV28 and TRBJ1-1; tentatively, D is TRBD1 (5 bases). There are 14 residues in the CDR3. Germline V gene sequence: CDR1 MDHEN, CDR2 SYDVKM. V lost 7 bases and J lost 4, with 16 bases in between. The CDR3 region is CASTLSGQTTEAFF. The DNA for the CDR3 is TGTGCCAGCACTCTATCAGGGCAGACCACTGAAGCTTTCTTT.

J is TRBJ2-7 and V is TRBV11-2; 9 positions agree with TRBD2. Germline CDR1 is SGHAT and CDR2 is FQNNGV. This CDR3 region has 15 residues. The V gene end was trimmed by 0 bases and the J gene end by 3 bases; junction bases not matched to a gene: 3. The CDR3 reads CASSLDRLADYEQYF. The CDR3 DNA reads as TGTGCCAGCAGCTTAGATAGACTAGCGGACTACGAGCAGTACTTC.

The CDR3 DNA reads as TGTGCCAGTGGCGGTTGGGCGGGCCTCACCGGGGAGCTGTTTTTT. Translated: CASGGWAGLTGELFF. The chain links TRBV7-9 to TRBJ2-2, with D perhaps TRBD2 (5 bases). From germline, CDR1 is SEHNR and CDR2 FQNEAQ (reference sequence). There are 15 residues in the CDR3. V lost 9 bases and J 4 bases, leaving 18 bases between the germline ends.

The J gene is TRBJ2-7, the V gene TRBV7-8; 8 nucleotides line up with TRBD2. The CDR3 loop spans 14 amino acids. V gave up 2 bases and J gave up 4 bases; unmatched junction bases: 4. CDR1 and CDR2 (germline): SGHVS, FQNEAQ. In nucleotides, the CDR3 is TGTGCCAGCAGCTTAACTAGCGGAGTATACGAGCAGTACTTC. This gives the protein CASSLTSGVYEQYF.

The chain employs TRBV5-1 and TRBJ2-7, with TRBD1 as a possible D gene (6 bases). V dropped 4 bases and J dropped 1 base, with 9 bases sitting between them. This CDR3 spans 13 amino acids. Germline V gene data show CDR1 as SGHRS and CDR2 as YFSETQ. CDR3 sequence: CASSRQDSYEQYF. CDR3 bases: TGCGCCAGCAGCAGACAGGATTCCTACGAGCAGTACTTC.

The chain joins TRBV27 to TRBJ2-6; 9 bases map to TRBD1. Germline V gene data show CDR1 as MNHEY and CDR2 as SMNVEV (reference sequence). Losses at the gene ends were 3 bases for V and 1 base for J; bases not matched to a gene: 10. The CDR3 covers 19 residues. CDR3 sequence reads: CASSLAGTGFSSGANVLTF. The CDR3 nucleotides are TGTGCCAGCAGTTTGGCCGGGACAGGGTTTTCATCTGGGGCCAACGTCCTGACTTTC.

J is TRBJ2-1 and V is TRBV4-2, with D possibly TRBD2 on 6 matching bases. This CDR3 is 16 amino acids long. Germline loops: CDR1 LGHNA, CDR2 YNFKEQ. The V and J ends lost 0 bases and 2 bases respectively, with 11 bases between them. The CDR3 is CASSQDGTGAYNEQFF. The CDR3 region has the DNA TGTGCCAGCAGCCAAGATGGAACGGGAGCCTACAATGAGCAGTTCTTC.

With regard to this clone: A junction end diverges from the germline sequence, so it may reflect a read error. This sequence joins TRBV7-7 and TRBJ2-5; 10 positions match TRBD1. Per the germline V gene, CDR1 is SSHAT and CDR2 is FNYEAQ (reference sequence). This CDR3 has 14 residues. The CDR3 here is CASRGTGEAETQYF. The CDR3 DNA is TGTGCTAGCAGGGGGACAGGGGAGGCGGAGACCCAGTACTTC.

V and J are TRBV9 and TRBJ1-2, with D hard to call. V was clipped by 0 bases and J by 4 bases, with 10 bases between them. CDR3 length: 14 amino acids. Germline V gene sequence: CDR1 SGDLS, CDR2 YYNGEE. The CDR3 sequence: CASSVEPEFYGYTF. The DNA for the CDR3 is TGTGCCAGCAGCGTAGAACCAGAATTCTATGGCTACACCTTC.

CDR3 DNA: TGTGCCAGCAGCTTGGCCGGGGGGGAGCGCACAGATACGCAGTATTTT. Amino acid sequence: CASSLAGGERTDTQYF. The V gene is TRBV5-4, the J gene TRBJ2-3, with 8 positions matching TRBD2. Germline trimming cut 0 bases from V and 1 base from J; bases unmatched to any gene: 4. Germline V lookup: CDR1 SGHNT, CDR2 YYREEE (reference sequence). There are 16 residues in the CDR3.

The rearrangement uses TRBV19 and TRBJ1-1; D is possibly TRBD1 (5 bases). Trimming shortened V by 3 bases and J by 3 bases, and 11 bases separated the two germline ends. Germline V lookup: CDR1 LNHDA, CDR2 SQIVND (reference sequence). The CDR3 runs 14 residues. In DNA, the CDR3 is TGTGCCAGTAGTATGCTCAGGGAATACACTGAAGCTTTCTTT. Amino acid sequence: CASSMLREYTEAFF.